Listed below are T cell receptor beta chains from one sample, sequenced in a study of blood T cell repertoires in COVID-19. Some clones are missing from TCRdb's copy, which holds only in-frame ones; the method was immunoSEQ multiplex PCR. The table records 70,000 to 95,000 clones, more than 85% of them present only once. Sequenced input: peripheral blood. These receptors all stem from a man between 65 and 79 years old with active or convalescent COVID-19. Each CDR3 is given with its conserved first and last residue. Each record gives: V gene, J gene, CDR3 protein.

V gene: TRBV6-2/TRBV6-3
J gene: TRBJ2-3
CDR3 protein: CASSYRLAGDTQYF

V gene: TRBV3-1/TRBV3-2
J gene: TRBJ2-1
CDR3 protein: CASSFNAITYNEQFF

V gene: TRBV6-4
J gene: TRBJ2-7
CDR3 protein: CASSDRCADISYEQYF

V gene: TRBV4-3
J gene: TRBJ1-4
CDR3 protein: CASSWSGGSNEKLFF

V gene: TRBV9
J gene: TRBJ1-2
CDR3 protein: CASSASGTRYYGYTF

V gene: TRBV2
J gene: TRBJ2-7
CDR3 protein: CASRRQAGGSYEQYF

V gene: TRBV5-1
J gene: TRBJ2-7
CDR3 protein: CASSGGTSGSYEQYF

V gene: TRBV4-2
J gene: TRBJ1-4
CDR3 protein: CASSRGQGLTNEKLFF

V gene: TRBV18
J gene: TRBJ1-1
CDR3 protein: CASSPPGGTEAFF

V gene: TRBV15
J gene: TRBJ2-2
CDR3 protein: CATSRDRTGGGELFF